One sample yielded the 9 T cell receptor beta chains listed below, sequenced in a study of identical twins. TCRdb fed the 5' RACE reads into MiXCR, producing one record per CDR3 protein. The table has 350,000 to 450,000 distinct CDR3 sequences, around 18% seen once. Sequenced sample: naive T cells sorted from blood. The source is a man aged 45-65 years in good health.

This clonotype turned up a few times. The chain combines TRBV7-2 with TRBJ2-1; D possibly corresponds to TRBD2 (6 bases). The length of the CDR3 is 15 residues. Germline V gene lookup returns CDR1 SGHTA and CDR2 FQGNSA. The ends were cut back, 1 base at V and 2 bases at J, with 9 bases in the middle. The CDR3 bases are TGTGCCAGCAGCTTAGAGGGAGGCGCCTACAATGAGCAGTTCTTC. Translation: CASSLEGGAYNEQFF.

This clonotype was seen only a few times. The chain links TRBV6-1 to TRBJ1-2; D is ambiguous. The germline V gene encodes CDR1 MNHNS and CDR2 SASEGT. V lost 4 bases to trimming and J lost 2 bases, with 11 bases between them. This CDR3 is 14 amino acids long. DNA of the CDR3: TGTGCCAGCAGTGTGGACTACCCCAACTATGGCTACACCTTC. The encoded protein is CASSVDYPNYGYTF.

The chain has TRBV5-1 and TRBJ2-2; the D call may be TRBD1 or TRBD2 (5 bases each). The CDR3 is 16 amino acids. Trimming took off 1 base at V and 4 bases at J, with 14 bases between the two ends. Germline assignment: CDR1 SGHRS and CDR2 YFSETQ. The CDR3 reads CASSLSGTSGTGELFF. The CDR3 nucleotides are TGCGCCAGCAGCTTGTCTGGGACGTCGGGCACCGGGGAGCTGTTTTTT.

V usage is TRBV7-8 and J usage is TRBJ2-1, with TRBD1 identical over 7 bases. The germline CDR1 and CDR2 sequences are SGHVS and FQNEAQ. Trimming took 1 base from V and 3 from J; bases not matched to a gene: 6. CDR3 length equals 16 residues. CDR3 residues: CASSLEGQIFYNEQFF. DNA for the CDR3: TGTGCCAGCAGCTTAGAGGGACAGATTTTCTACAATGAGCAGTTCTTC.

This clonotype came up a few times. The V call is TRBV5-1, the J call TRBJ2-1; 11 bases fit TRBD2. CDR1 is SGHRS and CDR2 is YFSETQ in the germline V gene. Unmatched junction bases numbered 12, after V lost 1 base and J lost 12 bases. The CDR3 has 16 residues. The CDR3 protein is CASSLIAGGPQQGQFF. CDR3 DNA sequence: TGCGCCAGCAGCTTGATAGCGGGAGGGCCGCAGCAAGGGCAGTTCTTC.

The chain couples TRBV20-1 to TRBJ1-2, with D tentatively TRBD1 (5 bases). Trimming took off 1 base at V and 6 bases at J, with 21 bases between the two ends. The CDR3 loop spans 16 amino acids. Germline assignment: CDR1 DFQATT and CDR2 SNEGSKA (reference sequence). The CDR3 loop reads CSARVPLIDRLHGYTF. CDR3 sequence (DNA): TGCAGTGCTAGAGTCCCCTTGATTGACAGACTCCATGGCTACACCTTC.

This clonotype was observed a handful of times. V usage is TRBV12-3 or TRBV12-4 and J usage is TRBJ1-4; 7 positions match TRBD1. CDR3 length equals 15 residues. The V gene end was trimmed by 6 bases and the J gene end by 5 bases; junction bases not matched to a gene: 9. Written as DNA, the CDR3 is TGTGCCAGCAGAGGGACAGTGAAGGGGAATGAAAAACTGTTTTTT. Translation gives CASRGTVKGNEKLFF.

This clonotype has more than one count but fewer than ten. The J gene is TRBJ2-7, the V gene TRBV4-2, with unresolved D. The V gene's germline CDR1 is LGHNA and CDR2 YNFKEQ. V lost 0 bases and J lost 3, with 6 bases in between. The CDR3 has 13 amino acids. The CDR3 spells CASSQEKGYEQYF. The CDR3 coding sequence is TGTGCCAGCAGCCAAGAGAAAGGCTACGAGCAGTACTTC.

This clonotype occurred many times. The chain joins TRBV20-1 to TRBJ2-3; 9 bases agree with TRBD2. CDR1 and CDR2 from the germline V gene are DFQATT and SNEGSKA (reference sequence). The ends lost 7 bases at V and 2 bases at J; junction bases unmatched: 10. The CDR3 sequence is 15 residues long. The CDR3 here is CSVAAGGRVTDTQYF. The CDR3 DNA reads TGCAGTGTAGCTGCGGGAGGGCGCGTCACAGATACGCAGTATTTT.